Sequencing of this T cell receptor (beta chain) was carried out in a study of chemoradiotherapy in HPV16-positive cancers. Whole-study context: Candidate HPV-specific T-cell clones and common TCR motifs came from functional assays in a couple of HPV16-positive patients. Findings and caveats of the study: Only two HPV16-positive patients supplied the functional HPV-specificity definition. Candidate HPV-specific clones and E7-related TCR motifs grew in tumor during treatment. In HPV16-positive patients, HPV-responsive T-cell expansion tracked better recurrence-free survival.

Here immunoSEQ multiplex PCR was the method, and the copy in TCRdb shows in-frame clones only, minus some. The sample includes about 15,000 clones, 60% to 75% of them seen just once. Note on this clone: Its antigen is undetermined.

The receptor was derived from a human donor with HPV-associated anogenital cancer. Sample collection occurred from a patient who underwent chemoradiotherapy.

The DNA of the CDR3 is TGTGCCAGCAGCTCTAATCTGAGACTAGTGGGAGCCGAGGACGAGCAGTACTTC. Translating it yields CASSSNLRLVGAEDEQYF. This sequence joins TRBV11-2 and TRBJ2-7; weak D call: TRBD2 (6 bases). The germline CDR1 and CDR2 sequences are SGHAT and FQNNGV. The CDR3 has 18 residues. Trimming pared 4 bases from V and 5 bases from J, leaving 27 bases between.